This TCR beta chain was captured in a study of brain T cells in children with intractable seizures. The time point: blood from clinic visit 5 months post-surgery; TSC patient then seizure free. The sequenced cases were selected for having the highest brain T cell transcript signatures. Patients received at least one anti-epileptic drug before surgery. Profiling relied on immunoSEQ multiplex PCR, and the TCRdb table lists in-frame clones only, not all of them. Seen here are approximately 330,000 clones, roughly 92% observed once, and the top ten hold approximately 5%. This sequence was found in a boy younger than two with tuberous sclerosis and intractable seizures. Source: peripheral blood, taken roughly 5 months after surgery.

CDR3 residues: CASRTSVLDEQFF. Here the CDR3 DNA reads TGTGCCAGCCGGACTAGCGTTTTAGATGAGCAGTTCTTC. The rearrangement links TRBV6-5 to TRBJ2-1; TRBD2 matches 9 bases. Losses at the gene ends were 8 bases for V and 8 bases for J; bases not matched to a gene: 7. The CDR3 is 13 residues long. Germline V gives CDR1 MNHEY, CDR2 SVGAGI.